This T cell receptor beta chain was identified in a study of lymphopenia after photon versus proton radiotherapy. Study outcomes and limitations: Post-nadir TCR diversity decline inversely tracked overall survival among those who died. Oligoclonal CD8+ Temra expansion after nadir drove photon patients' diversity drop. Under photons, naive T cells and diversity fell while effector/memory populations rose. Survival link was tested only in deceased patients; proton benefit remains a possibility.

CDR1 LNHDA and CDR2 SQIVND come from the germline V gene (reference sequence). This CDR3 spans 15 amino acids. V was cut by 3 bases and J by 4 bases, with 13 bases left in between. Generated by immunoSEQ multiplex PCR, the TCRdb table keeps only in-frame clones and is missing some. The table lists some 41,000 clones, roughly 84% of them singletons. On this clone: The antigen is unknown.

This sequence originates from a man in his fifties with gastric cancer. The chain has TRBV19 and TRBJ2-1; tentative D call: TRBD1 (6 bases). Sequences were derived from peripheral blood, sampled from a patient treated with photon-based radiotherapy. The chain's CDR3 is CASSMGAPSYNEQFF. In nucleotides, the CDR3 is TGTGCCAGTAGTATGGGGGCTCCCTCGTACAATGAGCAGTTCTTC.